The clone carrying this T cell receptor (beta chain) has only a few counts. V lost 4 bases, J lost 5 bases, and 17 bases lay in between. Germline V gene sequence: CDR1 SNHLY, CDR2 FYNNEI. This CDR3 comprises 15 residues. Indicated treatment: oral pan-JAK inhibitor, 5-10 mg twice daily. From alopecia areata patients, lesional scalp punch biopsies and peripheral blood were collected. Starting from PBMCs, sorting isolated CD4+ and CD8+ T cells. These data are taken from a study of CD8+ T cells in alopecia areata. In the study overall: Each of the treated patients was given oral tofacitinib, 5 to 10 mg twice daily, for moderate-to-severe alopecia areata. Using the percentage of affected scalp area, treated patients' severity was scored.

After isolation, RNA underwent reverse transcription to generate cDNA as the sequencing template. The method was immunoSEQ multiplex PCR; TCRdb's version includes in-frame clones alone and lacks a portion of them. The sample holds under 150,000 clones, roughly three fifths seen once. The material was CD4+ T cells sorted from blood, obtained at week 24, from a patient treated with tofacitinib. This clonotype was obtained from a human donor with alopecia areata. The chain joins TRBV2 to TRBJ2-5; D is perhaps TRBD1 (6 bases). CDR3 region: CASSGGRSVVETQYF. CDR3 nucleotides: TGTGCCAGCAGTGGGGGGCGAAGTGTCGTGGAGACCCAGTACTTC.